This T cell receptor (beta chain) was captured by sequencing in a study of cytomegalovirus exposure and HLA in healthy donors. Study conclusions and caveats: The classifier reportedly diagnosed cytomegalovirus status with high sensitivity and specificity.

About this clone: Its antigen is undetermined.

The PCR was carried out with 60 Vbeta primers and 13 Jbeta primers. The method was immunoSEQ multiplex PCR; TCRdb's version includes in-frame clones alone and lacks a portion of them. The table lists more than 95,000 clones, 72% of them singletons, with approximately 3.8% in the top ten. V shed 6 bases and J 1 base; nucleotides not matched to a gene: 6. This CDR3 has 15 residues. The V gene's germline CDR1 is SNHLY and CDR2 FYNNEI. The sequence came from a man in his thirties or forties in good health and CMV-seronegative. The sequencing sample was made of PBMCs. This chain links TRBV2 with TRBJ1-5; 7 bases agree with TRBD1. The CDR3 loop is CASSGTGQSNQPQHF. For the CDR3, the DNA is TGTGCCAGCAGCGGTACGGGACAGAGCAATCAGCCCCAGCATTTT.